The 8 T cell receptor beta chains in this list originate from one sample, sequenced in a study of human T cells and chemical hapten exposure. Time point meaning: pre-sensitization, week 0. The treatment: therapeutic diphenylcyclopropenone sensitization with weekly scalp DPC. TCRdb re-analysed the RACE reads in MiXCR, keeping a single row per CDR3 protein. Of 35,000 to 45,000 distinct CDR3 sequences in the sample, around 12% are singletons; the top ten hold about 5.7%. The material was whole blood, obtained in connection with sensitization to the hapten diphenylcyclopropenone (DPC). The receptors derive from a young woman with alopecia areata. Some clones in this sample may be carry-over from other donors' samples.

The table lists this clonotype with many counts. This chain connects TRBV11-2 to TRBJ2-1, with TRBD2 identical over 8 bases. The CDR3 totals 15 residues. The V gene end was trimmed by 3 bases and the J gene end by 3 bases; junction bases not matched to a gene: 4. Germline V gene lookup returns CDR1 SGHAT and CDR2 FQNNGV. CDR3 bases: TGTGCCAGCAGCTTCGCTAGCGGGCGCTACAATGAGCAGTTCTTC. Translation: CASSFASGRYNEQFF.

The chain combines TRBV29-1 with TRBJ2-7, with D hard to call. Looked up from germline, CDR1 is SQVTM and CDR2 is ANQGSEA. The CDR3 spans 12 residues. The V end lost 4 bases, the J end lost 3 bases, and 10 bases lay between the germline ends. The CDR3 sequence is CSVGAYGYEQYF. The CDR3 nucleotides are TGCAGCGTTGGGGCCTACGGCTACGAGCAGTACTTC.

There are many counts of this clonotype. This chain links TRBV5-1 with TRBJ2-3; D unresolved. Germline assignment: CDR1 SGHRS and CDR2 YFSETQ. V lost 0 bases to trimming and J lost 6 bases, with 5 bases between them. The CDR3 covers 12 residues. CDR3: CASSLVLDTQYF. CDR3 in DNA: TGCGCCAGCAGCTTGGTCTTGGATACGCAGTATTTT.

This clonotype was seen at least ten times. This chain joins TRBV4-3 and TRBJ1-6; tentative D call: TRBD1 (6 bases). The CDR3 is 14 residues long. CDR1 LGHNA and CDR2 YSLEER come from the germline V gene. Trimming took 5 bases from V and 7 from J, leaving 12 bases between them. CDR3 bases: TGCGCCAGCAGCTCTCGGACAGTAAATTCACCCCTCCACTTT. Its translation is CASSSRTVNSPLHF.

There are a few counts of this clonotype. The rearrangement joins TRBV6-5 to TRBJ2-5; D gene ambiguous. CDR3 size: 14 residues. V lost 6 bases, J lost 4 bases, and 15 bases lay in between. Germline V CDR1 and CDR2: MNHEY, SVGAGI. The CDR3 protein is CASSLYRVGETQYF. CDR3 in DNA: TGTGCCAGCAGCCTGTATAGAGTGGGAGAGACCCAGTACTTC.

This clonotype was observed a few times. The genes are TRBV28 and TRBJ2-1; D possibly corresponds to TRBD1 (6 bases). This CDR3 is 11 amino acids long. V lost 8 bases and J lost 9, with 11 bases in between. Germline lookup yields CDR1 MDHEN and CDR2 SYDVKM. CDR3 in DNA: TGTGCCAGCTCAACAGGGCTTGAGCAGTTCTTC. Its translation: CASSTGLEQFF.

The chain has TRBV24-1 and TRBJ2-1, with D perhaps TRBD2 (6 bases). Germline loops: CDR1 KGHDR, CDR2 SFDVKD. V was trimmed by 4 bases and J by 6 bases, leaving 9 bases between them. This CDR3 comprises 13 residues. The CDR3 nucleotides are TGTGCCACCAGTGACTCGGGGGTCAATGAGCAGTTCTTC. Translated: CATSDSGVNEQFF.

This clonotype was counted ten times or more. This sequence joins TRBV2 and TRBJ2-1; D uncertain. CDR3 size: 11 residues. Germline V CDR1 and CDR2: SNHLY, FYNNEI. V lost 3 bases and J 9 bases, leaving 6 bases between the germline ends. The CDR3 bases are TGTGCCAGCAGTGACGAAGGTGAGCAGTTCTTC. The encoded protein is CASSDEGEQFF.